This T cell receptor (beta chain) was obtained from a study of blood T cells in healthy people across ages. Together with a sample-barcoded 5' primer, a J-beta primer mix was included in a second PCR lasting roughly 6 to 12 cycles. TCRdb re-called the 5' RACE reads through MiXCR, storing one row per CDR3 protein. The sample carries 1 million or so distinct CDR3 sequences, around 27% recorded once. Findings and caveats of the study: Donor CMV status, an unknown factor, possibly confounded changes in expanded clonotypes. The percentage of naive T cells correlated strongly with TCR beta diversity.

Points on this clonotype: No antigen is known for it.

This CDR3 is 17 amino acids long. The germline gives CDR1 DFQATT, CDR2 SNEGSKA (reference sequence). The J segment lost 5 bases and the V segment lost 4 bases, leaving 19 bases of the junction unmatched. Donors each provided around 9 milliliters of peripheral blood. Each sample yielded at least 6 million isolated PBMCs. The sample was also linked to a second study, of T cells of mothers and their children.

V gene TRBV20-1 combines with J gene TRBJ2-5; TRBD2 matches 7 bases. This receptor was taken from a girl aged 2 to 9 in good health. Sequencing used blood. CDR3 protein: CSATSPGLSFGRETQYF. The CDR3 DNA sequence: TGCAGTGCTACTTCCCCGGGACTATCCTTTGGGAGGGAGACCCAGTACTTC.